Listed below are T cell receptor beta chains from one sample, sequenced in a study of cytomegalovirus exposure and HLA in healthy donors. Using immunoSEQ multiplex PCR, the repertoire was profiled, and TCRdb retains in-frame clones only, with some absent. The sample contains some 200,000 clones, approximately 84% of which appear only once. The source material was PBMCs. These receptors came from a woman between 35 and 50 years old in good health and CMV-seronegative. The CDR3 runs from the conserved cysteine through the conserved F or W. Each record gives: clone size, D gene, J gene, V gene, CDR3 DNA, CDR3 protein. The D gene is left open where the match is weak. Part of the rows lack a size; the others show once, few, many or a class for expanded clones.

>NA|NA|TRBJ2-5|TRBV4-3
TGCGCCAGCAGCCCCAAATTGGTGACTGTACAAGAGACCCAGTACTTC
CASSPKLVTVQETQYF
>few|TRBD1|TRBJ1-2|TRBV7-2
TGTGCCAGCAGCTCCCGGGACAGGGGGGACTATGGCTACACCTTC
CASSSRDRGDYGYTF
>NA|NA|TRBJ1-1|TRBV30
TGTGCCTGGGTTGGCCTCGCTGAAGCTTTCTTT
CAWVGLAEAFF
>NA|NA|TRBJ2-6|TRBV10-3
TGTGCCATCAGTTACTTAGGGGTGGCTGGGGCCAACGTCCTGACTTTC
CAISYLGVAGANVLTF
>NA|NA|TRBJ1-2|TRBV27
TGTGCCAGCAGTGCCCGGGGGAAGAACATTCGGGATGGCTACACCTTC
CASSARGKNIRDGYTF
>NA|NA|TRBJ1-4|TRBV27
TGTGCCAGCAGATTGGCGGGACCGGCTAATGAAAAACTGTTTTTT
CASRLAGPANEKLFF
>NA|TRBD1|TRBJ1-4|TRBV2
TGTGCCAGCAGCGGGACAGCAACTAATGAAAAACTGTTTTTT
CASSGTATNEKLFF
>NA|TRBD2|TRBJ2-3|TRBV4-1
TGCGCCAGCAGCCAACCGCATGCGGGGGGGCAAGATACGCAGTATTTT
CASSQPHAGGQDTQYF
>NA|TRBD2|TRBJ2-7|TRBV6-1
TGTGCCAGCAGGGAGACTACCCGGGGGGAGTACTTC
CASRETTRGEYF
>NA|NA|TRBJ1-3|TRBV27
TGTGCCAGCAGCCTCTCCCCCCCAGTCTCTGGAAACACCATATATTTT
CASSLSPPVSGNTIYF
>NA|NA|TRBJ2-2|TRBV18
TGTGCCAGCTCACCACTGAGTGGGGCCACGAACACCGGGGAGCTGTTTTTT
CASSPLSGATNTGELFF
>NA|NA|TRBJ1-2|TRBV4-1
TGCGCCAGCAGCCAAGTAGATGGTGGCTATGGCTACACCTTC
CASSQVDGGYGYTF
>NA|NA|TRBJ1-1|TRBV5-1
TGCGCCAGCAGCTTACAGGGACCCGGTAGTAACACTGAAGCTTTCTTT
CASSLQGPGSNTEAFF
>NA|NA|TRBJ2-2|TRBV19
TGTGCCAGTACCTCACCGGGGGTAGTATTGGGGGAGCTGTTTTTT
CASTSPGVVLGELFF
>NA|NA|TRBJ2-5|TRBV6-6
TGTGCCAGCAGCCGGGGGAGCAGTCAAGAGACCCAGTACTTC
CASSRGSSQETQYF
>NA|TRBD1|TRBJ1-4|TRBV4-2
TGTGCCAGCAGCCCCCCGGGGACAGCAAATGAAAAACTGTTTTTT
CASSPPGTANEKLFF
>NA|NA|TRBJ1-2|TRBV7-2
TGTGCCAGCAGCTTAGAGAGCCAGCTACGGGTTGCTGGCTACACCTTC
CASSLESQLRVAGYTF
>NA|NA|TRBJ2-2|TRBV6-1
TGTGCCAGCAGTGTTGTAGCGGACCCGGGGAACGGGGAGCTGTTTTTT
CASSVVADPGNGELFF
>few|NA|TRBJ1-2|TRBV28
TGTGCCAGCAGAGAGACAGAGAACTATGGCTACACCTTC
CASRETENYGYTF
>NA|NA|TRBJ1-6|TRBV6-5
TGTGCCAGCAGTTACTCCACAGGGTATTCACCCCTCCACTTT
CASSYSTGYSPLHF
>once|TRBD1|TRBJ2-2|TRBV6-1
TGTGCCACGGAGGACAGGGCCGACACCGGGGAGCTGTTTTTT
CATEDRADTGELFF
>NA|NA|TRBJ2-7|TRBV7-3
TGTGCCAGCAGCTTAGACCCAGGCTACGAGCAGTACTTC
CASSLDPGYEQYF
>few|NA|TRBJ1-1|TRBV13
TGTGCCAGTCGTGAGGGGAACACTGAAGCTTTCTTT
CASREGNTEAFF
>NA|NA|TRBJ2-7|TRBV2
TGTGCCAGCAGGACAGGATACGAGCAGTACTTC
CASRTGYEQYF
>NA|TRBD1|TRBJ2-1|TRBV4-3
TGCGCCAGCAGCCAAGCCGGGACAGGGGTTGATGAGCAGTTCTTC
CASSQAGTGVDEQFF
>few|TRBD1|TRBJ1-2|TRBV9
TGTGCCAGCGGCCATGCGGAGGGGGCTGGTGGCTACACCTTC
CASGHAEGAGGYTF
>NA|NA|TRBJ2-5|TRBV7-3
TGTGCCAGCAGCCCCCGCCGGGGGGAGACCCAGTACTTC
CASSPRRGETQYF
>NA|NA|TRBJ2-7|TRBV4-1
TGCGCCAGCAGCCAAACCGACCTGGGGAGCTACGAGCAGTACTTC
CASSQTDLGSYEQYF
>NA|NA|TRBJ2-1|TRBV27
TGTGCCAGCAGTTTTATGAGGGAAGTAGGTAATGAGCAGTTCTTC
CASSFMREVGNEQFF
>NA|NA|TRBJ2-2|TRBV6-5
TGTGCCAGCAGGAAACAGGAAATCAACACCGGGGAGCTGTTTTTT
CASRKQEINTGELFF
>NA|TRBD1|TRBJ1-1|TRBV5-1
TGCGCCAGCAGCCCAAGACAGGGGAGGACTGAAGCTTTCTTT
CASSPRQGRTEAFF
>once|NA|TRBJ1-2|TRBV30
TGTGCCTGGGACATGCCTGACTATGGCTACACCTTC
CAWDMPDYGYTF
>NA|NA|TRBJ2-7|TRBV30
TGTGCCTGGAGTTTGGCTGGGCTCGAGCAGTACTTC
CAWSLAGLEQYF
>NA|NA|TRBJ1-6|TRBV6-5
TGTGCCAGCAGTTTGGACAACAGAAATTCACCCCTCCACTTT
CASSLDNRNSPLHF
>NA|NA|TRBJ2-1|TRBV9
TGTGCCAGCAGCGGGGGCCCCTACAATGAGCAGTTCTTC
CASSGGPYNEQFF
>NA|NA|TRBJ2-7|TRBV5-4
TGTGCCAGCAGCCTGGACACAACCTACGAGCAGTACTTC
CASSLDTTYEQYF
>few|TRBD1|TRBJ1-4|TRBV9
TGTGCCAGCAGCGTAGCGCGGACAGGCAATGAAAAACTGTTTTTT
CASSVARTGNEKLFF
>NA|TRBD1|TRBJ2-7|TRBV30
TGTGCCTTGGGACAGGGGGGGTACGAGCAGTACTTC
CALGQGGYEQYF
>few|NA|TRBJ1-1|TRBV6-1
TGTGCCAGCGTAAGTCAGACAGGAGGAGGACAAGCTTTCTTT
CASVSQTGGGQAFF
>NA|TRBD2|TRBJ2-2|TRBV11-3
TGTGCCAGCAGCTGGAGCGGGGCGAACACCGGGGAGCTGTTTTTT
CASSWSGANTGELFF
>once|NA|TRBJ1-3|TRBV27
TGTGCCAGCAGTCCAATAGATGGAAACACCATATATTTT
CASSPIDGNTIYF
>once|TRBD1|TRBJ2-6|TRBV11-2
TGTGCCAGCAGCAGAAGACAGGGCAGCTCTGGGGCCAACGTCCTGACTTTC
CASSRRQGSSGANVLTF
>NA|TRBD1|TRBJ1-4|TRBV27
TGTGCCAGCAGTTTCAGAGGGGGCACTAATGAAAAACTGTTTTTT
CASSFRGGTNEKLFF
>NA|NA|TRBJ2-7|TRBV21-1
TGTGCCAGCAGCAAAGGTGGACAGGGCACTGACGAGCAGTACTTC
CASSKGGQGTDEQYF
>NA|NA|TRBJ2-7|TRBV15
TGTGCCACCAGCAGAGACCCTACTAGCTCCTACGAGCAGTACTTC
CATSRDPTSSYEQYF